The clone carrying this T cell receptor (beta chain) was seen a handful of times. What it binds is not known. A second PCR of roughly 7 to 11 cycles used a sample-barcoded 5' primer and a J-beta primer mix. All cDNA molecules were each tagged by a template-switch adaptor with 12 random nucleotides. MiXCR was run by TCRdb on the 5' RACE reads, yielding one entry per CDR3 protein. The data show hundreds of thousands of distinct CDR3 sequences, roughly 44% seen once. The data stem from a study of blood T cells in healthy people across ages. CDR3 length equals 15 residues. CDR1 and CDR2 (germline): SGHRS, YFSETQ. The germline V and J ends were trimmed by 4 bases and 3 bases, with 15 bases remaining between them. The study, taken as a whole, reports: Across samples, TCR beta diversity tracked strongly with naive T cell percentage.

Donation came from healthy Caucasian individuals in Russia who were aged 6 to 90. The sequence was collected from a woman aged 55 to 70 in good health. Sequencing input: blood. The rearrangement uses TRBV5-1 and TRBJ2-3; tentative D call: TRBD2 (6 bases). The CDR3 is CASSAGGRKTDTQYF. The DNA of the CDR3 is TGCGCCAGCAGCGCCGGGGGAAGAAAAACAGATACGCAGTATTTT.